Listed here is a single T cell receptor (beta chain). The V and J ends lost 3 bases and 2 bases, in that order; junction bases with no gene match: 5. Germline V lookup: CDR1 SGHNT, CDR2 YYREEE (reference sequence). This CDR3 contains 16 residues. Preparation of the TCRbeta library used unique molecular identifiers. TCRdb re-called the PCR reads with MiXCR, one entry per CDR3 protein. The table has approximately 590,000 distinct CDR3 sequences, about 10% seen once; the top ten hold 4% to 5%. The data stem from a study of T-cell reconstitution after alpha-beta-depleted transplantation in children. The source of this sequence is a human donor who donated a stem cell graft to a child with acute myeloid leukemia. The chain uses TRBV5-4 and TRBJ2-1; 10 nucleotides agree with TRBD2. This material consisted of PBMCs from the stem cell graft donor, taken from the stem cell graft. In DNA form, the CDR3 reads TGTGCCAGCAGCTCCCAAAGCGGGAGGGCCTACAATGAGCAGTTCTTC. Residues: CASSSQSGRAYNEQFF.